Below are 4 T cell receptor beta chains sequenced from a single sample in a study of T cell repertoires in cytomegalovirus infection. TCRdb called the reads again in MiXCR, with one record for every CDR3 protein. This sample yields about 180,000 distinct CDR3 sequences, of which around an eighth are seen a single time; 27% belongs to the top ten. Sequenced material: PBMCs. The receptors come from a human donor in good health (CMV status not recorded). Some clones in this sample may be carry-over from other donors' samples.

The table lists this clonotype with a few counts. This sequence joins TRBV7-9 and TRBJ1-5; D is unresolved. The V and J ends lost 10 bases and 0 bases respectively, with 10 bases between them. CDR1 is SEHNR, CDR2 FQNEAQ, per germline (reference sequence). CDR3 size: 13 residues. In DNA, the CDR3 is TGTGCCACTGCGGACTATAGCAATCAGCCCCAGCATTTT. Its protein is CATADYSNQPQHF.

This clonotype came up many times. The chain recombines TRBV7-9 with TRBJ2-2; TRBD2 matches 12 bases. V gave up 1 base and J gave up 6 bases; unmatched junction bases: 6. This CDR3 is 17 amino acids long. Germline V gene data show CDR1 as SEHNR and CDR2 as FQNEAQ (reference sequence). CDR3 coding DNA: TGTGCCAGCAGCTTAGGAGTGAGACTAGCGGGAGCCGGGGAGCTGTTTTTT. Its translation is CASSLGVRLAGAGELFF.

The chain has TRBV7-9 and TRBJ2-1; possibly TRBD1 or TRBD2 for D (5 bases each). The V gene lost 4 bases and the J gene lost 1 base, with 11 bases spanning the gap. There are 15 residues in the CDR3. CDR1 is SEHNR, CDR2 FQNEAQ, per germline (reference sequence). CDR3 nucleotides: TGTGCCAGCAGCTCGGGACGGCTATCCTACAATGAGCAGTTCTTC. This translates into CASSSGRLSYNEQFF.

This clonotype was detected many times. The chain uses TRBV12-3 or TRBV12-4 and TRBJ2-1; 11 positions match TRBD2. The CDR3 extends over 17 amino acids. After removal of 4 bases from V and 4 bases from J, the junction contained 9 bases not matched to a gene. The CDR3: CASSYPEGLAAYNEQFF. The DNA for the CDR3 is TGTGCCAGCAGTTATCCCGAGGGACTAGCGGCTTACAATGAGCAGTTCTTC.